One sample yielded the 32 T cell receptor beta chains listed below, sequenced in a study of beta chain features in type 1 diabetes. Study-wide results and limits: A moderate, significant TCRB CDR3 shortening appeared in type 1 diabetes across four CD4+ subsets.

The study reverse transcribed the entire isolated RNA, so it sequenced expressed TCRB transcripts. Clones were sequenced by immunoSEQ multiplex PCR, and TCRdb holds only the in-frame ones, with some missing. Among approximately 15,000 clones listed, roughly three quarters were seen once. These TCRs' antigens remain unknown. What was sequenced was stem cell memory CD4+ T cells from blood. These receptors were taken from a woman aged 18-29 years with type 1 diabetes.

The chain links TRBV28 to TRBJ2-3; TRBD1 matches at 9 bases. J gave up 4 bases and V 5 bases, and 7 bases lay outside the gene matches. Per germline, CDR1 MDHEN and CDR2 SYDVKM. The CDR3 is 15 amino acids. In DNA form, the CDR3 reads TGTGCCAGCAGTCGGGCCGGGACAGGGTCAGATACGCAGTATTTT. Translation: CASSRAGTGSDTQYF.

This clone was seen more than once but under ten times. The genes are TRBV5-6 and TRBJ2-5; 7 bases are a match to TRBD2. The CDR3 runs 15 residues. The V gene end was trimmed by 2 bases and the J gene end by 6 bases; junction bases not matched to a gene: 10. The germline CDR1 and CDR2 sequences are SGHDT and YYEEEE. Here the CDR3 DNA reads TGTGCCAGCAGCTTTCTGGGAGGGACGAGAAAGACCCAGTACTTC. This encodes CASSFLGGTRKTQYF.

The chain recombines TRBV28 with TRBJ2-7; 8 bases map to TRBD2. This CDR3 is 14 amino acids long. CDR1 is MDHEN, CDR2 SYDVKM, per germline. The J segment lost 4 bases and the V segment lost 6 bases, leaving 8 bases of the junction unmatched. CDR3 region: CASRPSGSRYEQYF. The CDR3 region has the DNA TGTGCCAGCAGACCAAGCGGGAGTAGATACGAGCAGTACTTC.

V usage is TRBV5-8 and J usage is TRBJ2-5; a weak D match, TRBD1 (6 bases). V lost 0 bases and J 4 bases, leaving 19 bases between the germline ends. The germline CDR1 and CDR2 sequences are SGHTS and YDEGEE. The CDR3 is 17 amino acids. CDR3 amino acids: CASSLGPHRVGRETQYF. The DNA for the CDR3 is TGTGCCAGCAGCTTGGGGCCCCACAGGGTGGGTCGAGAGACCCAGTACTTC.

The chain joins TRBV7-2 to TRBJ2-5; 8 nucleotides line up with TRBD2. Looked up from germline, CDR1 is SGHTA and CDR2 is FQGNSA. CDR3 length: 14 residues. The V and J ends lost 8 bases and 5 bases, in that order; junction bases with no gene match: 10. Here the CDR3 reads CASGLVGRVETQYF. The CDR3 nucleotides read TGTGCCAGCGGCCTAGTCGGGAGGGTGGAGACCCAGTACTTC.

CDR3 bases: TGCGCCAGCAGCTTAAGACTAGCGGGATTACCTTCCTACGAGCAGTACTTC. This gives the protein CASSLRLAGLPSYEQYF. This chain joins TRBV5-1 and TRBJ2-7; 11 positions agree with TRBD2. CDR3 length: 17 residues. Germline V gene sequence: CDR1 SGHRS, CDR2 YFSETQ. Trimming took 2 bases from V and 1 from J; bases not matched to a gene: 8.

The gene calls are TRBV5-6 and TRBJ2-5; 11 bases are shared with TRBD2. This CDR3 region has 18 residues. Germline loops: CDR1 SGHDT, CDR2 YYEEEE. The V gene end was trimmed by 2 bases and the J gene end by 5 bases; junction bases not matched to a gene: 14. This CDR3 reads CASSFSFVTSGRKETQYF. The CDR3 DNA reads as TGTGCCAGCAGCTTTTCGTTCGTTACTAGCGGGAGAAAGGAGACCCAGTACTTC.

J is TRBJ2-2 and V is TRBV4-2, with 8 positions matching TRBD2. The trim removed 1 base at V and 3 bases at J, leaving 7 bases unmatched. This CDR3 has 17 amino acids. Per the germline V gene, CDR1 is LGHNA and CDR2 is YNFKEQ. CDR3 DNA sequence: TGTGCCAGCAGCCAAGGGGAGCGGGAGCGTCACACCGGGGAGCTGTTTTTT. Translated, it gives CASSQGERERHTGELFF.

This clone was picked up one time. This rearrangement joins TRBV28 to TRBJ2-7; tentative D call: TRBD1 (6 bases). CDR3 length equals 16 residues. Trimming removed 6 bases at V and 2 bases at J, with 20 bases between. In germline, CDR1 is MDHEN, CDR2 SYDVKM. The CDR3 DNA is TGTGCCAGCAGCTCTCCAGGACAGCCAAACCCCTACGAGCAGTACTTC. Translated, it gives CASSSPGQPNPYEQYF.

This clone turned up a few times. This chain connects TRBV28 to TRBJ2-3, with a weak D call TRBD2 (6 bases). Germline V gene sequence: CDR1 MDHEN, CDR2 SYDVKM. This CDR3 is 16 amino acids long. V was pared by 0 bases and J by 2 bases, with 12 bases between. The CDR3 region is CASSLWAGSPTDTQYF. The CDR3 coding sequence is TGTGCCAGCAGTTTATGGGCGGGATCCCCCACAGATACGCAGTATTTT.

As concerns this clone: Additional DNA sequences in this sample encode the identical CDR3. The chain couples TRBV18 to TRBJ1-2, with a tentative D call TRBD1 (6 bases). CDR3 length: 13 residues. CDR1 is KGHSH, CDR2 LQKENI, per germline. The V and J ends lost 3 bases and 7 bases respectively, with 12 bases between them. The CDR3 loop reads CASSPGQGSGYTF. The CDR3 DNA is TGTGCCAGCTCACCCGGCCAGGGGTCTGGCTACACCTTC.

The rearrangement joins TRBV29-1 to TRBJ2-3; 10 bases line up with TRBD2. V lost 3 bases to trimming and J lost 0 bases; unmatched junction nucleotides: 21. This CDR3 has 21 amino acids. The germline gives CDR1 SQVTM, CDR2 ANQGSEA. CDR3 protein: CSVEGQGRTSGTNPSTDTQYF. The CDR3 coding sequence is TGCAGCGTTGAGGGCCAGGGGAGGACTAGCGGAACAAATCCTAGCACAGATACGCAGTATTTT.

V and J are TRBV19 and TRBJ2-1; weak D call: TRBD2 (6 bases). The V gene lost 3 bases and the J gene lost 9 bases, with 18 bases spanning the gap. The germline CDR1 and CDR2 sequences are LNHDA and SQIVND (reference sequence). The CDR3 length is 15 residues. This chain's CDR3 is CASSMAHRRASEQFF. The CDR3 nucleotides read TGTGCCAGTAGTATGGCCCATAGGAGGGCCTCTGAGCAGTTCTTC.

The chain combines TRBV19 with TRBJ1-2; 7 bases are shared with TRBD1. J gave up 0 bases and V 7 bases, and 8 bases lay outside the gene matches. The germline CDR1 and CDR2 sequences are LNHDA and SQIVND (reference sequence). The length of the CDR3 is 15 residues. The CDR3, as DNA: TGTGCCAGTAAAGAATTCACAGGGGCTAACTATGGCTACACCTTC. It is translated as CASKEFTGANYGYTF.

This CDR3 is CASRWIGTGQETQYF. As DNA, the CDR3 is TGTGCCAGCAGATGGATTGGGACAGGGCAAGAGACCCAGTACTTC. This rearrangement joins TRBV6-1 to TRBJ2-5; 9 positions agree with TRBD1. The length of the CDR3 is 15 residues. V lost 6 bases and J lost 2; bases outside the gene matches: 7. From germline, CDR1 is MNHNS and CDR2 SASEGT.

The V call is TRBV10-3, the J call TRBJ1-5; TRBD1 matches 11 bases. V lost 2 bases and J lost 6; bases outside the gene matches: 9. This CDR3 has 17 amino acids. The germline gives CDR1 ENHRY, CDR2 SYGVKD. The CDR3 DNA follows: TGTGCCATCAGTGAGAGTCGGGACAGGGGGAGACGTCAGCCCCAGCATTTT. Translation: CAISESRDRGRRQPQHF.

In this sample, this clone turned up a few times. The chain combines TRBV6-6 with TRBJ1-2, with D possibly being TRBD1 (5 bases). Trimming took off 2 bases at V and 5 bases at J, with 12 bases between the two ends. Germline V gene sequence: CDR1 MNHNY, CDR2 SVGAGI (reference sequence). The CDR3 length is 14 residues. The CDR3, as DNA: TGTGCCAGCAGTTACCCGACAGAGGCGTATGGCTACACCTTC. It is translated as CASSYPTEAYGYTF.

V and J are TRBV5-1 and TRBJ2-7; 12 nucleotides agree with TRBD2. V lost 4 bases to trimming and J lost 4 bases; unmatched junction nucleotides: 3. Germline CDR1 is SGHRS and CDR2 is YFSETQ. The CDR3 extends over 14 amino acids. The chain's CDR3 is CASSLAGGPYEQYV. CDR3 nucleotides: TGCGCCAGCAGCCTAGCGGGAGGGCCTTACGAGCAGTACGTC.

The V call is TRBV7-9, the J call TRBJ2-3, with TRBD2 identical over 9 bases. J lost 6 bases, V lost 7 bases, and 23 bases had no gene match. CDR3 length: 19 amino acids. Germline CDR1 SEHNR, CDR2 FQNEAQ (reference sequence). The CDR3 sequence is CASTSAPGPGGRGPDTQYF. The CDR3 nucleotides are TGTGCCAGCACCTCTGCCCCCGGCCCTGGCGGGAGGGGCCCGGATACGCAGTATTTT.

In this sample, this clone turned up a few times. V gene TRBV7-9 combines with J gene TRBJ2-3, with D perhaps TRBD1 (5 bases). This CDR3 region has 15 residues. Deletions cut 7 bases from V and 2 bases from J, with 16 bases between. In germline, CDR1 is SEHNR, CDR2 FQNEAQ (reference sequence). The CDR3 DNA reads TGTGCCAGCACAGAGCAACAGGCCTCCACAGATACGCAGTATTTT. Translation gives CASTEQQASTDTQYF.

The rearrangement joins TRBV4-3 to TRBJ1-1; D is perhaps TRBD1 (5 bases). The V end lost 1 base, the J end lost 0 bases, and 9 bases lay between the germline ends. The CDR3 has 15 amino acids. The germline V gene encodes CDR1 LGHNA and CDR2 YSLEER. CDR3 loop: CASSQGGGVNTEAFF. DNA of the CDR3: TGCGCCAGCAGCCAAGGGGGAGGGGTGAACACTGAAGCTTTCTTT.

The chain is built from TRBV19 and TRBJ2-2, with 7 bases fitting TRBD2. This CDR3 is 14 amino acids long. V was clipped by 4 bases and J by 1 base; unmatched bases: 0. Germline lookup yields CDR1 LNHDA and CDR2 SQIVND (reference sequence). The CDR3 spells CASSSGRNTGELFF. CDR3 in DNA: TGTGCCAGTAGTAGCGGGAGGAACACCGGGGAGCTGTTTTTT. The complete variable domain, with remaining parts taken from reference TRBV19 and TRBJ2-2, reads DGGITQSPKYLFRKEGQNVTLSCEQNLNHDAMYWYRQDPGQGLRLIYYSQIVNDFQKGDIAEGYSVSREKKESFPLTVTSAQKNPTAFYLCASSSGRNTGELFFGEGSRLTVL.

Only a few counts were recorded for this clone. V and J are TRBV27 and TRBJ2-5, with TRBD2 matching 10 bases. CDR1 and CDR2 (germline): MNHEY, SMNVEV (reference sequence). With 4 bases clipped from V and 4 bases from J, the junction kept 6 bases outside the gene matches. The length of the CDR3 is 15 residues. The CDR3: CASSSASGRRETQYF. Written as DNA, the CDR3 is TGTGCCAGCAGTTCGGCTAGCGGGAGACGAGAGACCCAGTACTTC.

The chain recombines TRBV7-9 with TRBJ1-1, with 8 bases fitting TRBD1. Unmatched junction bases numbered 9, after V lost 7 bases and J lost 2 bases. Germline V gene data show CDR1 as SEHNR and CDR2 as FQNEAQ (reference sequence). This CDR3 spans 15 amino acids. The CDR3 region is CASISRGTGNTEAFF. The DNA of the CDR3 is TGTGCCAGCATCTCTCGGGGGACAGGAAACACTGAAGCTTTCTTT.

The CDR3 loop is CASSFGSVIDTQYF. CDR3 DNA sequence: TGTGCCAGCAGCTTCGGGAGTGTCATAGATACGCAGTATTTT. The chain joins TRBV7-8 to TRBJ2-3; possible D gene TRBD2, 6 bases. This CDR3 contains 14 residues. V lost 3 bases, J lost 5 bases, and 12 bases lay in between. Germline values: CDR1 SGHVS, CDR2 FQNEAQ.

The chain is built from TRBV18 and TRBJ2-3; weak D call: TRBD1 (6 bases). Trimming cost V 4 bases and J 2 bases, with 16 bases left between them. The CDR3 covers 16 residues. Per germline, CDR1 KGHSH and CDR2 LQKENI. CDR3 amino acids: CASSRQAQANTDTQYF. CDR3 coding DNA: TGTGCCAGCTCACGACAGGCACAGGCGAACACAGATACGCAGTATTTT. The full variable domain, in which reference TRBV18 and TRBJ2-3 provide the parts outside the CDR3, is NAGVMQNPRHLVRRRGQEARLRCSPMKGHSHVYWYRQLPEEGLKFMVYLQKENIIDESGMPKERFSAEFPKEGPSILRIQQVVRGDSAAYFCASSRQAQANTDTQYFGPGTRLTVL.

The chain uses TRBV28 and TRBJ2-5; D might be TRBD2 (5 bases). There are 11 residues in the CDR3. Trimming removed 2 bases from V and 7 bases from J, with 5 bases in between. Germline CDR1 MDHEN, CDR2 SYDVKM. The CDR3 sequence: CASSLEGTQYF. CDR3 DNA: TGTGCCAGCAGTTTAGAGGGGACCCAGTACTTC.

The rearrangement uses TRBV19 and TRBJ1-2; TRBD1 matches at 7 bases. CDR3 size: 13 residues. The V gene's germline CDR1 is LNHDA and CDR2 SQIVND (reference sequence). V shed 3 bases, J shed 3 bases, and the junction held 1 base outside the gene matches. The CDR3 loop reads CASSIGQDYGYTF. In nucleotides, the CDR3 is TGTGCCAGTAGTATCGGACAGGACTATGGCTACACCTTC.

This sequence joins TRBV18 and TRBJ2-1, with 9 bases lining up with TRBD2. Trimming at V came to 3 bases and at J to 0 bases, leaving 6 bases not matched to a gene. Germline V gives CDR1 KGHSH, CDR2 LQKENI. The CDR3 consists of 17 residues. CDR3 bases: TGTGCCAGCTCACCCCCCAATAGCGGGAGCTCCTACAATGAGCAGTTCTTC. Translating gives CASSPPNSGSSYNEQFF. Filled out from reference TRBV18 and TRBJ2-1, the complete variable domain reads NAGVMQNPRHLVRRRGQEARLRCSPMKGHSHVYWYRQLPEEGLKFMVYLQKENIIDESGMPKERFSAEFPKEGPSILRIQQVVRGDSAAYFCASSPPNSGSSYNEQFFGPGTRLTVL.

CDR3 DNA: TGTGCCAGCAGTGAGAAGAGCTCCTACAATGAGCAGTTCTTC. Its translation is CASSEKSSYNEQFF. This chain uses TRBV6-5 with TRBJ2-1; D is unresolved. Germline-derived CDR1 and CDR2 are MNHEY and SVGAGI. The ends were cut back, 5 bases at V and 0 bases at J, with 8 bases in the middle. This CDR3 is 14 amino acids long.

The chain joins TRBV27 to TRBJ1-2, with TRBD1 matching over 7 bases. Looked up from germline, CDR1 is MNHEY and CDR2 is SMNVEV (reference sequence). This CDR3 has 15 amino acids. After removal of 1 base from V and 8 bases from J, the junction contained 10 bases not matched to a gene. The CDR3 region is CASSLFWPGGEGYTF. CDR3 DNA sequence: TGTGCCAGCAGTTTATTTTGGCCAGGGGGTGAAGGCTACACCTTC.

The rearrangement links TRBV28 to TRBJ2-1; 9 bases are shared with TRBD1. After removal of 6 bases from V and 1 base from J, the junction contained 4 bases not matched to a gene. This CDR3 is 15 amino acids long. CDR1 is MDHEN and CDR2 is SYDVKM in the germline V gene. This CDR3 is CASSRGQGSYNEQFF. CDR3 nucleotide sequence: TGTGCCAGCAGCCGAGGACAGGGGTCCTACAATGAGCAGTTCTTC.